This T cell receptor (beta chain) was recovered during a study of Ad26.COV2.S vaccination and SARS-CoV-2 variants. Study information: This donor came from the COV1001 trial of Ad26.COV2.S. Intramuscularly, Ad26.COV2.S was given either once or twice, 56 days apart.

This clone has a single count. As yet, its antigen is unknown. The sample's treatment: around 19 received Ad26.COV2.S at low or high dose, single or two shots; 5 received placebo; per-sample allocation not given. Each sample was drawn 63 days after the first injection (of vaccine or placebo). Participants' vaccine, an Ad26 vector, delivered Wuhan-strain SARS-CoV-2 spike. Sequencing was performed with immunoSEQ multiplex PCR; in TCRdb, only in-frame clones are kept and a portion is missing. The sample lists hundreds of thousands of clones; about 87% were seen once. Study results and caveats: There was reportedly substantial breadth in spike-specific CD8+ and CD4+ T cell responses after vaccination.

The sample consisted of peripheral blood, taken in a trial of Ad26.COV2.S vaccine versus placebo. The origin of this receptor is a person aged 18 to 65 who received the Ad26.COV2.S COVID-19 vaccine or a placebo.

The CDR3 sequence: CASSLKGNGNTIYF. The CDR3 DNA reads TGTGCCAGCAGCTTAAAGGGGAACGGAAACACCATATATTTT. The rearrangement links TRBV7-3 to TRBJ1-3; TRBD1 is a possible D gene (5 bases). The CDR3 has 14 residues. Trimming took off 1 base at V and 4 bases at J, with 8 bases between the two ends. Per the germline V gene, CDR1 is SGHTA and CDR2 is FQGTGA.